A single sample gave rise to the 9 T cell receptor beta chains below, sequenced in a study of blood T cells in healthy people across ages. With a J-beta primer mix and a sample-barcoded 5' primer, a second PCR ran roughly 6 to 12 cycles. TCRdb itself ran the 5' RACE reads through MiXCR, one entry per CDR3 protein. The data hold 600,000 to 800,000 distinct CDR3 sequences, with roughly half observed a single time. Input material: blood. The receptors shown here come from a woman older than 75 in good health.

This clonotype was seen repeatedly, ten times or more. CDR3 sequence (DNA): TGTGCCAGCTCACCAAGTGGCTACTCCTACAATGAGCAGTTCTTC. Residues: CASSPSGYSYNEQFF. The gene calls are TRBV18 and TRBJ2-1; no firm D call. Trimming took 2 bases from V and 0 from J, leaving 8 bases between them. The CDR3 loop spans 15 amino acids. Germline V gene lookup returns CDR1 KGHSH and CDR2 LQKENI.

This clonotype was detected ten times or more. CDR3 in DNA: TGCAGTGCCTCTGGGTCCCTCGGGTATGGCTACACCTTC. Translating it yields CSASGSLGYGYTF. This chain uses TRBV20-1 with TRBJ1-2; no clear D gene. CDR1 and CDR2 from the germline V gene are DFQATT and SNEGSKA (reference sequence). V lost 6 bases and J 5 bases, leaving 16 bases between the germline ends. The CDR3 consists of 13 residues.

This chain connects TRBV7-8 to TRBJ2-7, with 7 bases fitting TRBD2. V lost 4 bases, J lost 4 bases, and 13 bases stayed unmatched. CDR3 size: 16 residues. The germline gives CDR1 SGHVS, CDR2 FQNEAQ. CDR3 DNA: TGTGCCAGCAGCTCCGCCGGGCAGGGAGGGTTATACGAGCAGTACTTC. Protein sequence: CASSSAGQGGLYEQYF.

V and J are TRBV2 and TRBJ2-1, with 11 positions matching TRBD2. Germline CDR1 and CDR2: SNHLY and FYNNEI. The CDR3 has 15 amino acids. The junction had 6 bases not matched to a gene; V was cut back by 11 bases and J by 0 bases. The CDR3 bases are TGTGCCGGACAGGGACTAGCGGTCTCCTACAATGAGCAGTTCTTC. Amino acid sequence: CAGQGLAVSYNEQFF.

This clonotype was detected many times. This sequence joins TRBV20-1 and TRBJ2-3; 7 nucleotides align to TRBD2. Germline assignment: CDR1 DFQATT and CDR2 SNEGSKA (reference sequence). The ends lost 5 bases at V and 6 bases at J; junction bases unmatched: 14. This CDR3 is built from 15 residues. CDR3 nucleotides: TGCAGTGCTGGCCCTCTCGCGGGAGTATCCGATACGCAGTATTTT. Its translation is CSAGPLAGVSDTQYF.

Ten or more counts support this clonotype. The CDR3: CASSLVSVRETQYF. The CDR3 DNA reads TGTGCCAGCAGTTTGGTTAGCGTTAGGGAGACCCAGTACTTC. This chain links TRBV28 with TRBJ2-5, with D maybe TRBD2 (5 bases). V was clipped by 3 bases and J by 5 bases, with 13 bases between them. The CDR3 is made up of 14 amino acids. Germline V lookup: CDR1 MDHEN, CDR2 SYDVKM.

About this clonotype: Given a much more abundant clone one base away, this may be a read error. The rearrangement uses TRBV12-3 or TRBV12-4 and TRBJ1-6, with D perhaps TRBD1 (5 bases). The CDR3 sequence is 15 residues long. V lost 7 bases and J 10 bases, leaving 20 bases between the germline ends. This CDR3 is CASNPRDLKNSPLHF. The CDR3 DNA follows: TGTGCCAGCAATCCCAGGGACCTAAAAAACTCACCCCTCCACTTT.

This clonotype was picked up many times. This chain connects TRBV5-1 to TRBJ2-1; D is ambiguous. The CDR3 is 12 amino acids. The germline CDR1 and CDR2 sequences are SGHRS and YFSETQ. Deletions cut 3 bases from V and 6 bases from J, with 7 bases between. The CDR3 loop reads CASSYQSNEQFF. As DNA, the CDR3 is TGCGCCAGCAGCTACCAGTCCAATGAGCAGTTCTTC. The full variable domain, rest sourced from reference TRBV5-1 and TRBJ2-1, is KAGVTQTPRYLIKTRGQQVTLSCSPISGHRSVSWYQQTPGQGLQFLFEYFSETQRNKGNFPGRFSGRQFSNSRSEMNVSTLELGDSALYLCASSYQSNEQFFGPGTRLTVL.

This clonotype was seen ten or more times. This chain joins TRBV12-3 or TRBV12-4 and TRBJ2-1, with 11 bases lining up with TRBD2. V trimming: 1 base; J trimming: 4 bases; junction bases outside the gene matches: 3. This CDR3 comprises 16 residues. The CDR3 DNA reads TGTGCCAGCAGTTTAGGGGGACTAGCGGCATACAATGAGCAGTTCTTC. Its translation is CASSLGGLAAYNEQFF.